A single sample is the source of the 21 T cell receptor beta chains below, sequenced in a study of T-cell memory formation after mild COVID-19. TCRdb reprocessed the 5' RACE reads with MiXCR, giving one entry per CDR3 protein. The table has fewer than 450,000 distinct CDR3 sequences, approximately 24% seen once. Sequencing input: PBMCs or a T cell subset sorted from them (not recorded which). These receptors originate from an adult woman who had mild COVID-19 (a few samples of this study predate the infection). Cell type and time point are not known.

The CDR3 is CASSYSTGLGTEAFF. CDR3 DNA sequence: TGTGCCAGCAGTTACTCGACGGGGTTGGGTACTGAAGCTTTCTTT. This sequence joins TRBV6-5 and TRBJ1-1; no firm D call. V was trimmed by 0 bases and J by 5 bases, leaving 13 bases between them. Germline CDR1 reads MNHEY; CDR2 reads SVGAGI. This CDR3 contains 15 residues.

This clonotype has a handful of counts. V is TRBV24-1 and J is TRBJ2-3; TRBD1 matches 7 bases. The germline V gene has CDR1 KGHDR and CDR2 SFDVKD. The CDR3 loop spans 16 amino acids. V gave up 4 bases and J gave up 3 bases; unmatched junction bases: 9. The CDR3 sequence: CATSDPRQGVTDTQYF. The CDR3 region has the DNA TGTGCCACCAGTGACCCCCGACAGGGAGTAACAGATACGCAGTATTTT.

This rearrangement joins TRBV20-1 to TRBJ1-4; tentative D call: TRBD1 (5 bases). Germline CDR1 reads DFQATT; CDR2 reads SNEGSKA (reference sequence). The ends were cut back, 3 bases at V and 10 bases at J, with 18 bases in the middle. The CDR3 is 14 residues long. The DNA for the CDR3 is TGCAGTGCTAGGATGACAGAAAGACGAGGAAAACTGTTTTTT. Encoded protein: CSARMTERRGKLFF.

This clonotype showed up just a few times. The chain couples TRBV7-2 to TRBJ2-2; 8 bases fit TRBD1. Trimming removed 2 bases from V and 7 bases from J; junction bases left unmatched: 3. Germline V lookup: CDR1 SGHTA, CDR2 FQGNSA. The CDR3 length is 14 residues. The CDR3 sequence: CASSLQGAVGELFF. CDR3 DNA sequence: TGTGCCAGCAGCTTACAGGGGGCGGTCGGGGAGCTGTTTTTT.

This clonotype occurred a few times. The junction differs from germline at one of its ends, possibly a read error. CDR3: CASSLGTSRTDTQYF. The CDR3 bases are TGTGCTAGCAGCTTAGGCACTAGCAGGACAGATACGCAGTATTTT. The J gene is TRBJ2-3, the V gene TRBV7-2; maybe TRBD2 (6 bases). CDR1 and CDR2 (germline): SGHTA, FQGNSA. CDR3 length: 15 residues. Supplemented by reference TRBV7-2 and TRBJ2-3, the full variable domain reads GAGVSQSPSNKVTEKGKDVELRCDPISGHTALYWYRQSLGQGLEFLIYFQGNSAPDKSGLPSDRFSAERTGGSVSTLTIQRTQQEDSAVYLCASSLGTSRTDTQYFGPGTRLTVL.

In its sample, this clonotype was seen a few times. The gene calls are TRBV11-2 and TRBJ2-1, with D uncertain. Trimming stripped 5 bases from V and 0 bases from J, with 14 bases between. The CDR3 covers 16 residues. The germline CDR1 and CDR2 sequences are SGHAT and FQNNGV. The CDR3, as DNA: TGTGCCAGCAGCACTTACAAGTTAAGCTCCTACAATGAGCAGTTCTTC. This gives the protein CASSTYKLSSYNEQFF.

The chain is built from TRBV6-2 or TRBV6-3 and TRBJ1-1; no clear D gene. This CDR3 is built from 13 residues. Germline CDR1 and CDR2: MNHEY and SVGEGT. Trimming pared 0 bases from V and 10 bases from J, leaving 12 bases between. The CDR3 loop reads CASSYSPRIGAFF. CDR3 bases: TGTGCCAGCAGTTACTCCCCCCGTATAGGAGCTTTCTTT.

The rearrangement links TRBV24-1 to TRBJ1-2; TRBD1 matches at 8 bases. Per germline, CDR1 KGHDR and CDR2 SFDVKD. The CDR3 runs to 16 residues. Trimming took 5 bases from V and 3 from J; bases not matched to a gene: 10. CDR3 nucleotide sequence: TGTGCCACCAGTGCTTCCACGCAGGGGGCCCACTATGGCTACACCTTC. It translates to CATSASTQGAHYGYTF.

This clonotype was recorded a few times. The chain joins TRBV29-1 to TRBJ2-1, with TRBD2 as a possible D gene (6 bases). Germline CDR1 reads SQVTM; CDR2 reads ANQGSEA. The CDR3 extends over 13 amino acids. The germline V and J ends were trimmed by 7 bases and 6 bases, with 16 bases remaining between them. CDR3 bases: TGCAGCGGGCCGGGACTTGAGACCAATGAGCAGTTCTTC. This encodes CSGPGLETNEQFF.

The chain links TRBV20-1 to TRBJ2-2, with D hard to call. There are 14 residues in the CDR3. The ends were cut back, 5 bases at V and 3 bases at J, with 13 bases in the middle. Germline CDR1 reads DFQATT; CDR2 reads SNEGSKA (reference sequence). The CDR3 loop is CSALGSRYTGELFF. The CDR3 nucleotides are TGCAGTGCTCTAGGATCGCGATACACCGGGGAGCTGTTTTTT.

The chain joins TRBV18 to TRBJ2-3; the match to TRBD2 covers 14 bases. Germline-derived CDR1 and CDR2 are KGHSH and LQKENI. CDR3 length: 17 amino acids. V lost 6 bases to trimming and J lost 5 bases; unmatched junction nucleotides: 10. The DNA for the CDR3 is TGTGCCAGCTCGGGGACTAGCGGGAGTCACGGGGGAGATACGCAGTATTTT. Its translation is CASSGTSGSHGGDTQYF.

Only a few counts were recorded for this clonotype. The chain is built from TRBV30 and TRBJ2-7; D gene ambiguous. CDR3 length equals 11 residues. CDR1 is GTSNPN, CDR2 SVGIG, per germline (reference sequence). Trimming took off 0 bases at V and 5 bases at J, with 5 bases between the two ends. The CDR3 spells CAWSVIDEQYF. The CDR3 DNA is TGTGCCTGGAGTGTAATTGACGAGCAGTACTTC.

The chain carries TRBV7-2 and TRBJ2-5; D unclear. V dropped 3 bases and J dropped 5 bases, with 19 bases sitting between them. This CDR3 comprises 16 residues. CDR1 SGHTA and CDR2 FQGNSA come from the germline V gene. CDR3 nucleotides: TGTGCCAGCAGCTTCTCCCCCCCCTCTATGTTGGAGACCCAGTACTTC. Encoded protein: CASSFSPPSMLETQYF.

The rearrangement links TRBV9 to TRBJ2-1; 8 nucleotides match TRBD2. The CDR3 consists of 16 residues. V shed 4 bases, J shed 2 bases, and the junction held 8 bases outside the gene matches. Germline CDR1 reads SGDLS; CDR2 reads YYNGEE. This CDR3 reads CASSFSGGVTYNEQFF. CDR3 coding DNA: TGTGCCAGCAGCTTCAGCGGGGGTGTGACCTACAATGAGCAGTTCTTC.

This clonotype has just a few counts. The chain couples TRBV4-1 to TRBJ2-3; a weak D match, TRBD2 (6 bases). CDR3 length: 17 amino acids. V was pared by 3 bases and J by 0 bases, with 16 bases between. CDR1 is MGHRA and CDR2 is YSYEKL in the germline V gene. The CDR3: CASSHLTSRGSTDTQYF. The CDR3 DNA reads as TGCGCCAGCAGCCACCTGACTAGTCGCGGTAGCACAGATACGCAGTATTTT.

The DNA of the CDR3 is TGTGCCAGCAGTTTGAGGGATGGCTACACCTTC. It codes for CASSLRDGYTF. This chain connects TRBV12-3 or TRBV12-4 to TRBJ1-2; D gene uncertain. The CDR3 covers 11 residues. V lost 3 bases and J lost 6, with 5 bases in between.

The chain uses TRBV24-1 and TRBJ1-2; 7 bases map to TRBD1. Germline CDR1 is KGHDR and CDR2 is SFDVKD. The CDR3 is 13 residues long. J gave up 8 bases and V 4 bases, and 6 bases lay outside the gene matches. CDR3 coding DNA: TGTGCCACCAGTGAGGACAGGTTTGGAGGCTACACCTTC. Amino acid sequence: CATSEDRFGGYTF.

V usage is TRBV12-3 or TRBV12-4 and J usage is TRBJ1-6, with 12 bases lining up with TRBD1. The CDR3 has 17 residues. The trim removed 5 bases at V and 1 base at J, leaving 3 bases unmatched. CDR3 sequence (DNA): TGTGCCAGCAGTCCGGGACAGGGGGCGTCCTATAATTCACCCCTCCACTTT. Protein product: CASSPGQGASYNSPLHF.

The V gene is TRBV5-1, the J gene TRBJ1-1; D gene ambiguous. V was shortened by 6 bases and J by 1 base, with 13 bases between the two germline ends. The CDR3 is made up of 14 amino acids. Germline lookup yields CDR1 SGHRS and CDR2 YFSETQ. The CDR3 DNA is TGCGCCAGCACCCCGGCAGGATGGAACACTGAAGCTTTCTTT. It encodes CASTPAGWNTEAFF.

V gene TRBV12-3 or TRBV12-4 combines with J gene TRBJ1-4; possible D gene TRBD1, 6 bases. The germline V and J ends were trimmed by 6 bases and 2 bases, with 10 bases remaining between them. This CDR3 contains 14 residues. The CDR3 sequence is CASRTGWTNEKLFF. The DNA for the CDR3 is TGTGCCAGCAGAACAGGGTGGACTAATGAAAAACTGTTTTTT.

This chain links TRBV25-1 with TRBJ2-3; D uncertain. This CDR3 spans 13 amino acids. CDR1 and CDR2 from the germline V gene are MGHDK and SYGVNS. Trimming took off 3 bases at V and 2 bases at J, with 6 bases between the two ends. The CDR3: CASSDWDTDTQYF. CDR3 nucleotides: TGTGCCAGCAGTGACTGGGACACAGATACGCAGTATTTT.